Shown below are 32 T cell receptor beta chains from a single sample sequenced in a study of blood T cell repertoires in COVID-19. Libraries were prepared by immunoSEQ multiplex PCR; TCRdb keeps only in-frame clonotypes and omits some of them. This sample has 200,000 to 300,000 clones, with around 90% found just once. Sequenced input: PBMCs or T cells enriched from blood (not recorded which). The receptors come from a man aged 45-65 years who had been exposed to COVID-19.

The rearrangement links TRBV24-1 to TRBJ1-2; D call uncertain. Germline V gene sequence: CDR1 KGHDR, CDR2 SFDVKD. Trimming cost V 3 bases and J 3 bases, with 13 bases left between them. This CDR3 is 15 amino acids long. The CDR3 is CATSDRRGRDYGYTF. In DNA form, the CDR3 reads TGTGCCACCAGTGATAGGCGAGGGCGCGACTATGGCTACACCTTC.

This clone appeared a single time. The V call is TRBV5-1, the J call TRBJ2-3; 11 nucleotides agree with TRBD2. V was pared by 2 bases and J by 5 bases, with 4 bases of the junction left unmatched. The CDR3 runs to 15 residues. Germline lookup yields CDR1 SGHRS and CDR2 YFSETQ. The DNA for the CDR3 is TGCGCCAGCAGCTTACTAGCGGGGGAAGAAGATACGCAGTATTTT. It translates to CASSLLAGEEDTQYF.

This chain uses TRBV27 with TRBJ2-6; 13 bases fit TRBD2. The germline V gene has CDR1 MNHEY and CDR2 SMNVEV (reference sequence). The V gene end was trimmed by 5 bases and the J gene end by 0 bases; junction bases not matched to a gene: 10. The CDR3 covers 20 residues. CDR3 residues: CASSRKPTSGGFSGANVLTF. As DNA, the CDR3 is TGTGCCAGCAGTCGGAAACCGACTAGCGGGGGGTTCTCTGGGGCCAACGTCCTGACTTTC. The full variable domain, rest sourced from reference TRBV27 and TRBJ2-6, is EAQVTQNPRYLITVTGKKLTVTCSQNMNHEYMSWYRQDPGLGLRQIYYSMNVEVTDKGDVPEGYKVSRKEKRNFPLILESPSPNQTSLYFCASSRKPTSGGFSGANVLTFGAGSRLTVL.

The chain employs TRBV18 and TRBJ1-4; the D gene is possibly TRBD1 (5 bases). This CDR3 spans 14 amino acids. The V end was cut by 3 bases, the J end by 7 bases, with 12 bases between. Germline V CDR1 and CDR2: KGHSH, LQKENI. In nucleotides, the CDR3 is TGTGCCAGCTCACCTTTTGGCAGGGCTGAAAAACTGTTTTTT. This encodes CASSPFGRAEKLFF.

V and J are TRBV4-2 and TRBJ2-3; D perhaps matches TRBD1 (6 bases). There are 13 residues in the CDR3. Germline CDR1 is LGHNA and CDR2 is YNFKEQ. V gave up 5 bases and J gave up 6 bases, with 12 bases separating them. The CDR3 loop reads CASSAGAFDTQYF. The CDR3 DNA follows: TGTGCCAGCAGCGCAGGGGCGTTTGATACGCAGTATTTT.

This chain uses TRBV7-2 with TRBJ2-7; 12 bases line up with TRBD2. With V trimmed by 6 bases and J by 7 bases, 7 bases remained unmatched. Germline CDR1 reads SGHTA; CDR2 reads FQGNSA. This CDR3 spans 14 amino acids. CDR3 sequence (DNA): TGTGCCAGCAGGCCGACTAGCGGGAGTCGTGAGCAGTACGTC. This gives the protein CASRPTSGSREQYV.

The chain recombines TRBV4-1 with TRBJ2-5; 10 nucleotides match TRBD2. Germline assignment: CDR1 MGHRA and CDR2 YSYEKL. This CDR3 has 16 amino acids. With V trimmed by 1 base and J by 4 bases, 6 bases remained unmatched. CDR3 nucleotides: TGCGCCAGCAGCCAAGGACCCCTAGCGGGGGTAGAGACCCAGTACTTC. Translating gives CASSQGPLAGVETQYF.

This clone is a singleton in its sample. The chain carries TRBV28 and TRBJ2-2; 14 bases are a match to TRBD2. Trimming cost V 6 bases and J 7 bases; bases outside gene matches: 10. The CDR3 sequence is 17 residues long. The germline CDR1 and CDR2 sequences are MDHEN and SYDVKM. CDR3 DNA sequence: TGTGCCAGCAGCCTGGGACTAGCGGGAGCTAGGGTCGGGGAGCTGTTTTTT. Protein: CASSLGLAGARVGELFF.

The chain combines TRBV2 with TRBJ1-2; tentative D call: TRBD1 (6 bases). This CDR3 is 14 amino acids long. V lost 3 bases and J lost 2, with 10 bases in between. Per germline, CDR1 SNHLY and CDR2 FYNNEI. The CDR3 sequence is CASSDRGRNYGYTF. The CDR3, as DNA: TGTGCCAGCAGTGACAGGGGCAGGAACTATGGCTACACCTTC.

The chain recombines TRBV7-5 with TRBJ2-1; the table gives TRBD2 as D, unverified against the DNA. TRBV7-5 has pseudogene status. There are 16 residues in the CDR3. In DNA, the CDR3 is TGTGCCAGAAGCTTAGAGGGTAGCGGCATTTACAATGAGCAGTTCTTC. Its translation: CARSLEGSGIYNEQFF.

This clone was recorded a few times. The V and J genes are TRBV30 and TRBJ2-7; D might be TRBD2 (5 bases). This CDR3 comprises 14 residues. Germline V lookup: CDR1 GTSNPN, CDR2 SVGIG (reference sequence). V was pared by 5 bases and J by 3 bases, with 17 bases between. The CDR3 bases are TGTGCCTGGGGTAATAAGTACCGGGACTACGAGCAGTACGTC. It encodes CAWGNKYRDYEQYV.

This chain uses TRBV19 with TRBJ1-2; 7 nucleotides align to TRBD1. The germline V gene encodes CDR1 LNHDA and CDR2 SQIVND (reference sequence). The V segment lost 2 bases and the J segment 1 base; nucleotides outside the gene matches: 13. This CDR3 has 18 amino acids. CDR3 residues: CASSIRSGQRTLNYGYTF. The CDR3 bases are TGTGCCAGTAGTATAAGATCGGGACAGCGAACCCTTAACTATGGCTACACCTTC. The complete variable domain, with remaining parts taken from reference TRBV19 and TRBJ1-2, reads DGGITQSPKYLFRKEGQNVTLSCEQNLNHDAMYWYRQDPGQGLRLIYYSQIVNDFQKGDIAEGYSVSREKKESFPLTVTSAQKNPTAFYLCASSIRSGQRTLNYGYTFGSGTRLTVV.

J is TRBJ2-7 and V is TRBV7-9, with D uncertain. V was cut by 2 bases and J by 2 bases, with 10 bases left in between. CDR1 is SEHNR, CDR2 FQNEAQ, per germline (reference sequence). This CDR3 comprises 14 residues. The CDR3 sequence is CASSLQLATYEQYF. The CDR3 nucleotides are TGTGCCAGCAGCTTACAATTAGCCACCTACGAGCAGTACTTC.

V and J are TRBV2 and TRBJ1-6; D might be TRBD1 (5 bases). This CDR3 spans 16 amino acids. Looked up from germline, CDR1 is SNHLY and CDR2 is FYNNEI. Trimming took 1 base from V and 1 from J, leaving 8 bases between them. CDR3 loop: CASSEESGSYNSPLHF. The CDR3, as DNA: TGTGCCAGCAGTGAAGAGTCAGGGTCCTATAATTCACCCCTCCACTTT.

The chain combines TRBV4-1 with TRBJ2-5; 8 nucleotides line up with TRBD2. Germline assignment: CDR1 MGHRA and CDR2 YSYEKL. The V and J ends lost 1 base and 5 bases, in that order; junction bases with no gene match: 12. CDR3 length equals 17 residues. Here the CDR3 reads CASSQVRSAGAGETQYF. The CDR3 DNA reads as TGCGCCAGCAGCCAAGTTCGGTCAGCGGGAGCGGGGGAGACCCAGTACTTC.

The chain links TRBV28 to TRBJ1-5, with D unresolved. The CDR3 spans 13 residues. V lost 5 bases and J lost 5, with 10 bases in between. Looked up from germline, CDR1 is MDHEN and CDR2 is SYDVKM. This CDR3 is CASSRGWHQPQHF. CDR3 in DNA: TGTGCCAGCAGTCGGGGATGGCATCAGCCCCAGCATTTT. The variable domain in full, with the rest retrieved from reference TRBV28 and TRBJ1-5, is DVKVTQSSRYLVKRTGEKVFLECVQDMDHENMFWYRQDPGLGLRLIYFSYDVKMKEKGDIPEGYSVSREKKERFSLILESASTNQTSMYLCASSRGWHQPQHFGDGTRLSIL.

The chain couples TRBV7-9 to TRBJ2-7; D not resolved. This CDR3 comprises 14 residues. Trimming left V 1 base short and J 1 base short, with 8 bases between. Germline V lookup: CDR1 SEHNR, CDR2 FQNEAQ (reference sequence). Written as DNA, the CDR3 is TGTGCCAGCAGCTTAGTTTCAGATTCCTACGAGCAGTACTTC. Translation: CASSLVSDSYEQYF.

This clone appeared once. The V call is TRBV5-1, the J call TRBJ1-4; D gene uncertain. Germline V CDR1 and CDR2: SGHRS, YFSETQ. CDR3 length: 13 residues. The V end lost 9 bases, the J end lost 0 bases, and 9 bases lay between the germline ends. DNA for the CDR3: TGCGCCACCAGGAGATCAACTAATGAAAAACTGTTTTTT. Protein product: CATRRSTNEKLFF.

This clone was seen only once. The chain has TRBV28 and TRBJ2-3; possible D gene TRBD2, 5 bases. The germline V gene has CDR1 MDHEN and CDR2 SYDVKM. The CDR3 loop spans 18 amino acids. Deletions cut 4 bases from V and 3 bases from J, with 23 bases between. The CDR3: CASSSLSRTPDGTDTQYF. CDR3 coding DNA: TGTGCCAGCAGTTCCCTATCCCGGACTCCGGATGGAACAGATACGCAGTATTTT. The full variable domain, in which reference TRBV28 and TRBJ2-3 provide the parts outside the CDR3, is DVKVTQSSRYLVKRTGEKVFLECVQDMDHENMFWYRQDPGLGLRLIYFSYDVKMKEKGDIPEGYSVSREKKERFSLILESASTNQTSMYLCASSSLSRTPDGTDTQYFGPGTRLTVL.

The J gene is TRBJ1-1, the V gene TRBV28; 8 positions match TRBD1. This CDR3 spans 14 amino acids. CDR1 is MDHEN and CDR2 is SYDVKM in the germline V gene. J was trimmed by 4 bases and V by 5 bases; bases with no gene match: 6. The chain's CDR3 is CASSTRTGRTEAFF. In nucleotides, the CDR3 is TGTGCCAGCAGTACCAGGACAGGGCGCACTGAAGCTTTCTTT.

The chain combines TRBV19 with TRBJ1-5, with 8 bases lining up with TRBD1. Germline V gene lookup returns CDR1 LNHDA and CDR2 SQIVND (reference sequence). This CDR3 contains 16 residues. With 10 bases clipped from V and 0 bases from J, the junction kept 11 bases outside the gene matches. In nucleotides, the CDR3 is TGTGCCACAGCCAGGGACAGGACCTATAGCAATCAGCCCCAGCATTTT. Residues: CATARDRTYSNQPQHF.

Details on this clone: The identical CDR3 is also encoded by other nucleotide sequences in the sample. This CDR3 is CASSPGGGTNTEAFF. The CDR3 nucleotides are TGCGCCAGCAGCCCCGGGGGGGGGACGAACACTGAAGCTTTCTTT. The genes are TRBV5-1 and TRBJ1-1; tentatively, D is TRBD1 (5 bases). Germline CDR1 and CDR2: SGHRS and YFSETQ. V dropped 4 bases and J dropped 1 base, with 14 bases sitting between them. The CDR3 has 15 amino acids.

V gene TRBV6-5 combines with J gene TRBJ1-4, with D unresolved. Trimming pared 6 bases from V and 8 bases from J, leaving 13 bases between. The length of the CDR3 is 13 residues. Germline V CDR1 and CDR2: MNHEY, SVGAGI. DNA for the CDR3: TGTGCCAGCAGAGGAGCCCAAAAAGAAAAACTGTTTTTT. Encoded protein: CASRGAQKEKLFF.

V gene TRBV18 combines with J gene TRBJ1-1; D unclear. The germline V gene encodes CDR1 KGHSH and CDR2 LQKENI. V was pared by 1 base and J by 0 bases, with 9 bases between. The CDR3 totals 15 residues. The CDR3 nucleotides read TGTGCCAGCTCACCACTGAGGGATCTGAACACTGAAGCTTTCTTT. Translating it yields CASSPLRDLNTEAFF.

This chain uses TRBV27 with TRBJ2-1; 9 bases align to TRBD1. Germline lookup yields CDR1 MNHEY and CDR2 SMNVEV (reference sequence). CDR3 length: 18 residues. J gave up 4 bases and V 2 bases, and 12 bases lay outside the gene matches. The CDR3 sequence: CASSLGGAGTGNYNEQFF. As DNA, the CDR3 is TGTGCCAGCAGTTTAGGGGGGGCAGGGACAGGGAATTACAATGAGCAGTTCTTC.

The V call is TRBV7-2, the J call TRBJ1-6; D gene ambiguous. V shed 4 bases and J shed 0 bases, with 10 bases lying between them. The CDR3 is made up of 16 amino acids. Germline V CDR1 and CDR2: SGHTA, FQGNSA. CDR3 nucleotides: TGTGCCAGCAGCTCCCAATTCAGCTCCTATAATTCACCCCTCCACTTT. It is translated as CASSSQFSSYNSPLHF.

The V call is TRBV11-3, the J call TRBJ2-7; 10 nucleotides match TRBD2. Trimming took 5 bases from V and 6 from J; bases not matched to a gene: 7. Germline V lookup: CDR1 SGHNT, CDR2 YENEEA. The CDR3 spans 14 residues. CDR3 coding DNA: TGTGCCAGCAGCAAAACGAGACTAGCGGGCGAGCAGTACGTC. Amino acid sequence: CASSKTRLAGEQYV.

This clone was detected only once. The rearrangement uses TRBV9 and TRBJ2-2, with 9 bases fitting TRBD1. The CDR3 is 16 residues long. Germline V gives CDR1 SGDLS, CDR2 YYNGEE. V trimming: 1 base; J trimming: 5 bases; junction bases outside the gene matches: 6. DNA for the CDR3: TGTGCCAGCAGCGTACAGGGGACAGGGTTGACCGGGGAGCTGTTTTTT. This codes for CASSVQGTGLTGELFF.

The chain links TRBV10-3 to TRBJ2-7; no reliable D call. Germline CDR1 reads ENHRY; CDR2 reads SYGVKD. The CDR3 sequence is 13 residues long. The V and J ends lost 3 bases and 9 bases respectively, with 15 bases between them. The CDR3 reads CAISDLALVGQYF. The CDR3 DNA reads as TGTGCCATCAGTGATTTGGCTCTTGTTGGGCAGTACTTC.

The count of this clone is one. The chain carries TRBV29-1 and TRBJ2-3; a possible D gene is TRBD2 (5 bases). V was clipped by 4 bases and J by 5 bases, with 13 bases between them. From germline, CDR1 is SQVTM and CDR2 ANQGSEA. The CDR3 is 13 residues long. The CDR3 here is CSVVRGPGDTQYF. As DNA, the CDR3 is TGCAGCGTTGTTAGAGGGCCGGGAGATACGCAGTATTTT.

The chain employs TRBV2 and TRBJ1-6; no clear D gene. The CDR3 has 16 residues. Trimming stripped 7 bases from V and 0 bases from J, with 13 bases between. Germline V CDR1 and CDR2: SNHLY, FYNNEI. The chain's CDR3 is CASTDPRSSYNSPLHF. The CDR3 nucleotides are TGTGCCAGCACGGATCCGAGGAGCTCCTATAATTCACCCCTCCACTTT.

The chain carries TRBV7-6 and TRBJ2-7; D possibly corresponds to TRBD1 (6 bases). This CDR3 is 14 amino acids long. V lost 0 bases and J lost 2, with 8 bases in between. Germline V gene data show CDR1 as SGHVS and CDR2 as FNYEAQ. CDR3 DNA sequence: TGTGCCAGCAGCTTAGCCACAGGGACCTACGAGCAGTACTTC. Translation gives CASSLATGTYEQYF.